Listed below are T cell receptor beta chains from one sample, sequenced in a study of sequential checkpoint blockade in melanoma. Method: immunoSEQ multiplex PCR; TCRdb's copy keeps in-frame clones and lacks some. The table shows some 6,200 clones, with roughly 27% occurring only once. Material: tumor tissue (inferred from file names), obtained from a patient given nivolumab and ipilimumab in sequence. The receptors shown here come from a human donor with melanoma. Each CDR3 is given with its conserved first and last residue. D genes are given only for firm matches. A clone size is listed for some rows: how often the clone was seen (once, few, many), or a class if it is expanded.

CASSYGASGYYEQYF,TGTGCCAGCAGTTACGGGGCTAGCGGATACTACGAGCAGTACTTC,TRBJ2-7,TRBV6-8,TRBD2,few
CATSRGTGQYEQYF,TGTGCCACCAGCAGAGGGACAGGGCAATACGAGCAGTACTTC,TRBJ2-7,TRBV15,TRBD1,-
CASESNTEAFF,TGTGCCTCCGAGAGTAACACTGAAGCTTTCTTT,TRBJ1-1,TRBV6-7,-,-
CASSLVSSGGEYEQYF,TGTGCTAGCAGCTTAGTTTCTAGCGGGGGGGAATACGAGCAGTACTTC,TRBJ2-7,TRBV11-3,TRBD2,few
CASSPGGGVGWAFF,TGTGCCAGCAGCCCAGGGGGCGGGGTAGGATGGGCTTTCTTT,TRBJ1-1,TRBV6-8,TRBD1,few
CAWSPSPGAETQYF,TGTGCCTGGAGTCCCTCCCCGGGGGCCGAGACCCAGTACTTC,TRBJ2-5,TRBV30,-,-
CASSELSEAEQFF,TGTGCCAGCAGTGAGTTATCAGAGGCTGAGCAGTTCTTC,TRBJ2-1,TRBV6-8,-,medium-sized
CASTYRNAESGNTIYF,TGTGCCAGCACCTACCGGAATGCGGAATCTGGAAACACCATATATTTT,TRBJ1-3,TRBV6-8,-,-
CASSNRANQPQHF,TGTGCCAGCTCGAACAGGGCAAATCAGCCCCAGCATTTT,TRBJ1-5,TRBV18,-,-
CASSPGTEGKLFF,TGTGCCAGCTCACCCGGGACAGAGGGTAAACTGTTTTTT,TRBJ1-4,TRBV18,TRBD1,few
CASSLLSEHYEQYF,TGTGCCAGCAGCTTACTTTCGGAGCACTACGAGCAGTACTTC,TRBJ2-7,TRBV11-3,-,many
CASSLDRGFAGAREQYF,TGTGCCAGCAGCTTAGATCGGGGTTTTGCGGGAGCCCGCGAGCAGTACTTC,TRBJ2-7,TRBV11-3,TRBD2,medium-sized
CASSGGQGPNEKLFF,TGTGCCAGCAGCGGGGGACAGGGGCCTAATGAAAAACTGTTTTTT,TRBJ1-4,TRBV11-3,TRBD1,medium-sized
CASSQGHRFSGNTIYF,TGTGCCAGCAGCCAAGGACATAGATTCTCTGGAAACACCATATATTTT,TRBJ1-3,TRBV9,-,few
CASSYPTGERYEQYF,TGTGCCAGCAGTTACCCGACAGGGGAACGCTACGAGCAGTACTTC,TRBJ2-7,TRBV6-8,TRBD1,-
CASSQRRLAGGPVDTQYF,TGTGCCAGCAGCCAACGTAGACTAGCGGGGGGGCCAGTAGATACGCAGTATTTT,TRBJ2-3,TRBV14,TRBD2,few
CASSQQGNTINYGYTF,TGCGCCAGCAGCCAACAGGGAAATACTATCAACTATGGCTACACCTTC,TRBJ1-2,TRBV5-1,-,once
CASSVEASGSEKLFF,TGTGCCAGCAGCGTAGAAGCGTCCGGGTCGGAAAAACTGTTTTTT,TRBJ1-4,TRBV9,-,-
CASSYALLGVDEQFF,TGTGCCAGCAGTTACGCCCTATTGGGGGTAGATGAGCAGTTCTTC,TRBJ2-1,TRBV6-8,-,-
CASRLAGASYNEQFF,TGTGCCAGCAGGCTAGCGGGTGCTTCCTACAATGAGCAGTTCTTC,TRBJ2-1,TRBV6-8,TRBD2,few
CASSVGNTGELFF,TGTGCCAGCAGTGTCGGGAACACCGGGGAGCTGTTTTTT,TRBJ2-2,TRBV9,-,-
CASIRVQGWGEKLFF,TGTGCCAGCATCAGGGTCCAGGGATGGGGAGAAAAACTGTTTTTT,TRBJ1-4,TRBV6-8,-,-
CASSPEREGYNEQFF,TGTGCCAGCTCACCAGAGCGGGAGGGTTACAATGAGCAGTTCTTC,TRBJ2-1,TRBV18,TRBD2,medium-sized
CASNPPRDQAGANVLTF,TGCGCCAGCAACCCCCCGAGGGACCAGGCTGGGGCCAACGTCCTGACTTTC,TRBJ2-6,TRBV5-1,-,-
CSVLRSGTVNTEAFF,TGCAGCGTTTTGCGCTCCGGGACAGTGAACACTGAAGCTTTCTTT,TRBJ1-1,TRBV29-1,TRBD1,-
CASSMRLAGYNEQFF,TGTGCCAGTAGTATGCGGCTAGCGGGATACAATGAGCAGTTCTTC,TRBJ2-1,TRBV19,TRBD2,-
CASSLEVSNTGELFF,TGTGCCAGCAGCTTAGAGGTTTCAAACACCGGGGAGCTGTTTTTT,TRBJ2-2,TRBV11-3,-,few
CASSGGLAGGTDTQYF,TGTGCCAGCAGTGGGGGACTAGCGGGAGGGACAGATACGCAGTATTTT,TRBJ2-3,TRBV6-8,TRBD2,-
CASSVLVSTTEAFF,TGTGCCAGCAGTGTCTTAGTGTCAACCACTGAAGCTTTCTTT,TRBJ1-1,TRBV6-8,-,-
CASSLAFRGMNTEAFF,TGCGCCAGCAGCTTGGCTTTCCGGGGGATGAACACTGAAGCTTTCTTT,TRBJ1-1,TRBV5-1,-,few
CASRQAGETQYF,TGTGCCAGCAGACAGGCTGGGGAGACCCAGTACTTC,TRBJ2-5,TRBV19,-,few
CASSQGYSNQPQHF,TGTGCCAGCAGTCAAGGGTATAGCAATCAGCCCCAGCATTTT,TRBJ1-5,TRBV28,-,-
CASSPNFSGAGNTIYF,TGTGCCAGCTCACCCAATTTTTCGGGTGCTGGAAACACCATATATTTT,TRBJ1-3,TRBV18,-,once
CASTPRLAGQETQYF,TGTGCCAGCACCCCCAGACTAGCGGGGCAAGAGACCCAGTACTTC,TRBJ2-5,TRBV9,TRBD2,many
CASSLGRPSNQETQYF,TGTGCCAGCAGCTTGGGGCGACCGTCCAACCAAGAGACCCAGTACTTC,TRBJ2-5,TRBV7-5,-,many
CASSYAGTVGNTIYF,TGTGCCAGCAGTTACGCCGGGACAGTCGGAAACACCATATATTTT,TRBJ1-3,TRBV6-8,TRBD1,-
CASNTGDNSNQPQHF,TGTGCCAGCAACACAGGTGATAATAGCAATCAGCCCCAGCATTTT,TRBJ1-5,TRBV9,-,few
CASSVTGGYEQYF,TGTGCCAGCAGCGTGACAGGGGGGTACGAGCAGTACTTC,TRBJ2-7,TRBV9,TRBD1,-
CASSHHLNSQGTVYEQYF,TGTGCCAGCAGCCACCACCTCAACTCCCAGGGGACGGTCTACGAGCAGTACTTC,TRBJ2-7,TRBV7-6,-,few
CSVVPGQGRNTEAFF,TGCAGCGTTGTTCCGGGACAGGGTCGGAACACTGAAGCTTTCTTT,TRBJ1-1,TRBV29-1,TRBD1,once
CASSIAAVQGLRGYTF,TGTGCCAGTAGTATAGCGGCCGTCCAGGGGTTGAGAGGCTACACCTTC,TRBJ1-2,TRBV19,-,few
CASSQLGRNQPQHF,TGTGCCAGCAGCCAACTGGGTCGGAATCAGCCCCAGCATTTT,TRBJ1-5,TRBV14,-,few
CASIRRYQETQYF,TGTGCCAGCATTCGACGTTACCAAGAGACCCAGTACTTC,TRBJ2-5,TRBV6-8,-,medium-sized
CASSEWGAPDQETQYF,TGTGCCAGCAGTGAATGGGGGGCGCCCGACCAAGAGACCCAGTACTTC,TRBJ2-5,TRBV25-1,-,-
CASLLAGGTTDTQYF,TGTGCCAGCCTACTAGCGGGGGGTACCACAGATACGCAGTATTTT,TRBJ2-3,TRBV11-3,TRBD2,many
CASSDSLDYNEQFF,TGTGCCAGCAGTGACTCACTAGACTACAATGAGCAGTTCTTC,TRBJ2-1,TRBV6-8,-,few
CASSFTGGRETQYF,TGCGCCAGCAGCTTCACCGGGGGGAGAGAGACCCAGTACTTC,TRBJ2-5,TRBV5-1,TRBD2,-
CASSRDSMNTEAFF,TGTGCCAGTAGTAGGGACAGCATGAACACTGAAGCTTTCTTT,TRBJ1-1,TRBV19,TRBD1,few
CASSSRGGSTGELFF,TGTGCCAGCAGTTCCCGGGGGGGATCGACCGGGGAGCTGTTTTTT,TRBJ2-2,TRBV6-8,TRBD2,few
CATSRDADQNTGELFF,TGTGCCACCAGCAGAGATGCAGACCAGAACACCGGGGAGCTGTTTTTT,TRBJ2-2,TRBV15,-,-
CASSYSTSGILSGELFF,TGTGCCAGCAGTTACTCGACTAGCGGGATACTTTCCGGGGAGCTGTTTTTT,TRBJ2-2,TRBV6-8,TRBD2,few
CSAQEGWNTEAFF,TGCAGCGCTCAAGAGGGGTGGAACACTGAAGCTTTCTTT,TRBJ1-1,TRBV29-1,-,-
CASSYSTGAYEQYF,TGTGCCAGCAGTTACTCGACTGGAGCGTACGAGCAGTACTTC,TRBJ2-7,TRBV6-8,-,medium-sized
CASSLESSGWETQYF,TGCGCCAGCAGCTTGGAGTCTAGCGGGTGGGAGACCCAGTACTTC,TRBJ2-5,TRBV5-1,TRBD2,few
CASSPTSGSYVNEQFF,TGTGCCAGCTCACCGACTAGCGGGAGTTATGTCAATGAGCAGTTCTTC,TRBJ2-1,TRBV18,TRBD2,once
CASSTTGAINSPLHF,TGTGCCAGTAGTACAACAGGGGCCATAAATTCACCCCTCCACTTT,TRBJ1-6,TRBV19,TRBD1,once
CASSTGTGPYEQYF,TGTGCCAGCAGTACCGGGACAGGACCCTACGAGCAGTACTTC,TRBJ2-7,TRBV25-1,TRBD1,-
CSVGPPTSATYEQYF,TGCAGCGTTGGGCCCCCGACTAGCGCTACCTACGAGCAGTACTTC,TRBJ2-7,TRBV29-1,TRBD2,-
CASTPPSTDTQYF,TGTGCCAGCACCCCACCTAGCACAGATACGCAGTATTTT,TRBJ2-3,TRBV6-8,-,few